This passage covers 22 T cell receptor beta chains from one sample sequenced in a study of response to subunit inactivated influenza vaccine. TCRdb processed the RT-PCR reads anew with MiXCR; each CDR3 protein has one entry. The sample lists 450,000 to 500,000 distinct CDR3 sequences, 10% to 11% occurring once. Sample: PBMCs from blood, taken roughly 47 days after vaccination. The source is a man between 45 and 60 years old who received an inactivated influenza vaccine.

This clonotype was seen many times. V and J are TRBV20-1 and TRBJ1-4; D is unresolved. The CDR3 is 11 amino acids. The V gene lost 3 bases and the J gene lost 5 bases, with 4 bases spanning the gap. Per the germline V gene, CDR1 is DFQATT and CDR2 is SNEGSKA (reference sequence). In nucleotides, the CDR3 is TGCAGTGCTAGCCTCAATGAAAAACTGTTTTTT. The encoded protein is CSASLNEKLFF.

This clonotype was detected a few times. This sequence joins TRBV29-1 and TRBJ2-7; TRBD2 agrees at 10 bases. The length of the CDR3 is 14 residues. Germline CDR1 and CDR2: SQVTM and ANQGSEA. V lost 4 bases to trimming and J lost 4 bases; unmatched junction nucleotides: 7. The CDR3 DNA follows: TGCAGCGTTGCGAGGACTAGCGGACCATACGAGCAGTACTTC. Residues: CSVARTSGPYEQYF.

There are a few counts of this clonotype. The chain links TRBV29-1 to TRBJ2-7, with D tentatively TRBD2 (5 bases). CDR1 and CDR2 from the germline V gene are SQVTM and ANQGSEA. The CDR3 runs 12 residues. V lost 6 bases to trimming and J lost 5 bases, with 14 bases between them. The CDR3 DNA reads TGCAGCGTCTCGACGGGGTTCGACGAGCAGTACTTC. This translates into CSVSTGFDEQYF.

Ten or more counts support this clonotype. The chain recombines TRBV28 with TRBJ2-7, with D possibly being TRBD1 (6 bases). Germline lookup yields CDR1 MDHEN and CDR2 SYDVKM. The CDR3 is made up of 14 amino acids. The V gene lost 5 bases and the J gene lost 2 bases, with 13 bases spanning the gap. CDR3 residues: CASSGSDRPYEQYF. The CDR3 DNA reads TGTGCCAGCAGTGGCTCGGACAGACCCTACGAGCAGTACTTC.

The chain joins TRBV7-9 to TRBJ2-3; 8 nucleotides align to TRBD2. The CDR3 is made up of 14 amino acids. Germline CDR1 reads SEHNR; CDR2 reads FQNEAQ (reference sequence). The trim removed 5 bases at V and 6 bases at J, leaving 7 bases unmatched. CDR3 loop: CASSTRGGGDTQYF. The CDR3 coding sequence is TGTGCCAGCAGCACCCGGGGGGGCGGCGATACGCAGTATTTT.

This rearrangement joins TRBV7-3 to TRBJ1-3; 7 positions match TRBD1. This CDR3 has 15 amino acids. Germline CDR1 reads SGHTA; CDR2 reads FQGTGA. The V and J ends lost 5 bases and 0 bases, in that order; junction bases with no gene match: 4. CDR3 nucleotides: TGTGCCAGCAGCGAACAGGGGATCTCTGGAAACACCATATATTTT. This codes for CASSEQGISGNTIYF. The complete variable domain, with remaining parts taken from reference TRBV7-3 and TRBJ1-3, reads GAGVSQTPSNKVTEKGKYVELRCDPISGHTALYWYRQSLGQGPEFLIYFQGTGAADDSGLPNDRFFAVRPEGSVSTLKIQRTERGDSAVYLCASSEQGISGNTIYFGEGSWLTVV.

This clonotype occurred many times. The chain employs TRBV7-9 and TRBJ2-3, with D possibly TRBD2 on 6 matching bases. The CDR3 is 16 residues long. Germline CDR1 SEHNR, CDR2 FQNEAQ (reference sequence). Trimming took off 5 bases at V and 2 bases at J, with 17 bases between the two ends. The CDR3 spells CASSRLRPGVTDTQYF. DNA of the CDR3: TGTGCCAGCAGCCGCCTACGACCGGGGGTCACAGATACGCAGTATTTT.

The chain has TRBV21-1 and TRBJ2-2; TRBD2 reflects the table's D call only, with no check against the DNA. TRBV21-1 is a pseudogene. The CDR3 has 18 amino acids. The CDR3 nucleotides are TGTGCCAGCAGAAAATTTGGGAGGGCGACCCCGCGCACCGGGGAGCTGTTTTTT. This translates into CASRKFGRATPRTGELFF.

This clonotype was seen repeatedly, ten times or more. V is TRBV5-1 and J is TRBJ2-7; TRBD2 matches 10 bases. V lost 7 bases to trimming and J lost 5 bases; unmatched junction nucleotides: 9. This CDR3 region has 14 residues. Germline lookup yields CDR1 SGHRS and CDR2 YFSETQ. CDR3 sequence: CASGQRGGSDEQYF. CDR3 coding DNA: TGCGCCAGCGGCCAGCGGGGGGGCAGCGACGAGCAGTACTTC.

The CDR3 loop reads CSAKPGHSTDTQYF. CDR3 sequence (DNA): TGCAGTGCTAAGCCGGGACACAGCACAGATACGCAGTATTTT. This chain joins TRBV20-1 and TRBJ2-3, with D possibly TRBD1 on 6 matching bases. Germline CDR1 reads DFQATT; CDR2 reads SNEGSKA (reference sequence). This CDR3 is 14 amino acids long. The V end was cut by 4 bases, the J end by 0 bases, with 11 bases between.

The chain links TRBV4-3 to TRBJ2-3; D is unclear. This CDR3 spans 15 amino acids. Germline V gene sequence: CDR1 LGHNA, CDR2 YSLEER. Deletions cut 1 base from V and 6 bases from J, with 14 bases between. The CDR3: CASSQARTPADTQYF. The CDR3 nucleotides are TGCGCCAGCAGCCAAGCCCGGACCCCGGCGGATACGCAGTATTTT.

Ten or more counts support this clonotype. This chain links TRBV29-1 with TRBJ2-3, with D possibly matching TRBD2 (5 bases). Germline CDR1 SQVTM, CDR2 ANQGSEA. This CDR3 region has 14 residues. Trimming took off 5 bases at V and 0 bases at J, with 12 bases between the two ends. The CDR3 here is CSVRGLRSTDTQYF. The DNA for the CDR3 is TGCAGCGTTCGCGGACTGCGAAGCACAGATACGCAGTATTTT.

This clonotype was counted a single time. The V call is TRBV19, the J call TRBJ2-7; D remains ambiguous. The CDR3 runs 12 residues. CDR1 is LNHDA, CDR2 SQIVND, per germline (reference sequence). Deletions cut 10 bases from V and 7 bases from J, with 17 bases between. The CDR3: CATCDRMGEQYF. CDR3 nucleotide sequence: TGTGCCACTTGCGACCGGATGGGAGAGCAGTACTTC.

The chain combines TRBV2 with TRBJ2-5; 10 nucleotides line up with TRBD1. V trimming: 8 bases; J trimming: 0 bases; junction bases outside the gene matches: 18. This CDR3 contains 19 residues. Germline V gene sequence: CDR1 SNHLY, CDR2 FYNNEI. CDR3 sequence reads: CASRTWTGGRSLYQETQYF. CDR3 coding DNA: TGTGCCAGCCGAACTTGGACAGGGGGAAGGTCGTTGTACCAAGAGACCCAGTACTTC. Full variable domain (remainder filled in from reference TRBV2 and TRBJ2-5): EPEVTQTPSHQVTQMGQEVILRCVPISNHLYFYWYRQILGQKVEFLVSFYNNEISEKSEIFDDQFSVERPDGSNFTLKIRSTKLEDSAMYFCASRTWTGGRSLYQETQYFGPGTRLLVL.

The chain has TRBV6-1 and TRBJ2-2; unclear D gene. Germline V gives CDR1 MNHNS, CDR2 SASEGT. The CDR3 has 14 residues. The V gene lost 5 bases and the J gene lost 0 bases, with 7 bases spanning the gap. The CDR3, as DNA: TGTGCCAGCAGTAGGGATGCGAACACCGGGGAGCTGTTTTTT. It translates to CASSRDANTGELFF.

This clonotype showed up many times. The chain combines TRBV20-1 with TRBJ1-2, with D possibly matching TRBD1 (5 bases). Germline values: CDR1 DFQATT, CDR2 SNEGSKA (reference sequence). V lost 5 bases, J lost 6 bases, and 16 bases lay in between. The length of the CDR3 is 13 residues. As DNA, the CDR3 is TGCAGTGCTCGGGACCCTTTTGAGAATGGCTACACCTTC. Protein: CSARDPFENGYTF.

The chain combines TRBV20-1 with TRBJ2-1; 8 bases line up with TRBD2. Germline V gene data show CDR1 as DFQATT and CDR2 as SNEGSKA (reference sequence). This CDR3 has 14 residues. V was clipped by 3 bases and J by 4 bases; unmatched bases: 5. The CDR3 is CSASAGRGYNEQFF. CDR3 sequence (DNA): TGCAGTGCTAGTGCCGGGAGGGGGTACAATGAGCAGTTCTTC.

The chain is built from TRBV7-2 and TRBJ2-2; TRBD2 agrees at 12 bases. Germline V gene lookup returns CDR1 SGHTA and CDR2 FQGNSA. CDR3 size: 17 residues. J lost 0 bases, V lost 8 bases, and 7 bases had no gene match. This CDR3 is CASQGLAGLSNTGELFF. The CDR3 nucleotides are TGTGCCAGCCAGGGACTAGCGGGCCTATCGAACACCGGGGAGCTGTTTTTT. Looking up the rest from reference TRBV7-2 and TRBJ2-2 gives the full variable domain: GAGVSQSPSNKVTEKGKDVELRCDPISGHTALYWYRQSLGQGLEFLIYFQGNSAPDKSGLPSDRFSAERTGGSVSTLTIQRTQQEDSAVYLCASQGLAGLSNTGELFFGEGSRLTVL.

This sequence joins TRBV6-5 and TRBJ2-2; maybe TRBD2 (5 bases). The CDR3 consists of 14 residues. From germline, CDR1 is MNHEY and CDR2 SVGAGI. Trimming left V 2 bases short and J 6 bases short, with 10 bases between. CDR3 sequence (DNA): TGTGCCAGCAGTTACACAGAGGGTGCCGGGGAGCTGTTTTTT. Translation gives CASSYTEGAGELFF.

This clonotype has a count of ten or more. This chain connects TRBV7-2 to TRBJ2-5; a possible D gene is TRBD1 (5 bases). Germline values: CDR1 SGHTA, CDR2 FQGNSA. Trimming removed 6 bases from V and 5 bases from J, with 10 bases in between. The CDR3 contains 12 residues. As DNA, the CDR3 is TGTGCCAGCAGATCAGGGTTGGAGACCCAGTACTTC. This codes for CASRSGLETQYF.

Here the CDR3 reads CASSLRSSADTQYF. The CDR3 region has the DNA TGTGCCAGCAGCTTAAGGTCTTCGGCAGATACGCAGTATTTT. The V gene is TRBV7-3, the J gene TRBJ2-3, with D hard to call. Per germline, CDR1 SGHTA and CDR2 FQGTGA. V lost 1 base, J lost 4 bases, and 9 bases lay in between. The CDR3 runs to 14 residues.

This clonotype was observed a handful of times. This chain uses TRBV6-4 with TRBJ2-1, with D possibly being TRBD1 (6 bases). The V end was cut by 4 bases, the J end by 4 bases, with 14 bases between. Germline V lookup: CDR1 MRHNA, CDR2 SNTAGT. There are 15 residues in the CDR3. The CDR3 sequence: CASSAQGKGYNEQFF. The CDR3 DNA sequence: TGTGCCAGCAGTGCCCAGGGGAAGGGTTACAATGAGCAGTTCTTC.